The sample holds one count of the clone carrying this T cell receptor beta chain. This sample is drawn from a study of blood T cell repertoires in COVID-19. Study-level information: Acute-phase and convalescent COVID-19 samples originated in the United States, Italy and Spain. The analysed material was cDNA or gDNA that came from T cells, B-cell-depleted T cells, or PBMCs.

This CDR3 region has 16 residues. The germline V gene encodes CDR1 LGHNA and CDR2 YSLEER. V lost 2 bases, J lost 7 bases, and 17 bases lay in between. Participants were aged about 18 to 89 years, lived in roughly 23 US areas, and enrolled virtually. Profiled with immunoSEQ multiplex PCR; TCRdb holds only in-frame clones, not every one. In the table there are about 330,000 clones, 80% to 90% of which are singletons. Material for sequencing was PBMCs or T cells enriched from blood (not recorded which). The chain uses TRBV4-3 and TRBJ1-4; D gene ambiguous. The sequence was obtained from a woman aged 25 to 39 who had recovered from COVID-19. CDR3 residues: CASSQSGNRRTEKLFF. DNA of the CDR3: TGCGCCAGCAGCCAATCGGGAAACCGGCGAACTGAAAAACTGTTTTTT.